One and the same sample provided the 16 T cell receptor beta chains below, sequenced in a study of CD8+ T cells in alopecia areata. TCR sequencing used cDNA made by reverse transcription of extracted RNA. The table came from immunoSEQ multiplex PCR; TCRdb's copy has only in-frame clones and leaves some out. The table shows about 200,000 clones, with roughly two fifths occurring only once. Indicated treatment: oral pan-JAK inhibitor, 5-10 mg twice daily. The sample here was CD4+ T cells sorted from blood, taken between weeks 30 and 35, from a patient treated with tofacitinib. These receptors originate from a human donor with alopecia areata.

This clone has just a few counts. Here the CDR3 DNA reads TGTGCCAGCAGCTTTATAGCGTCCGGGAGCTACAATGAGCAGTTCTTC. It is translated as CASSFIASGSYNEQFF. V and J are TRBV5-6 and TRBJ2-1; TRBD2 might be the D (6 bases). The germline gives CDR1 SGHDT, CDR2 YYEEEE. CDR3 size: 16 residues. V lost 2 bases, J lost 3 bases, and 15 bases lay in between.

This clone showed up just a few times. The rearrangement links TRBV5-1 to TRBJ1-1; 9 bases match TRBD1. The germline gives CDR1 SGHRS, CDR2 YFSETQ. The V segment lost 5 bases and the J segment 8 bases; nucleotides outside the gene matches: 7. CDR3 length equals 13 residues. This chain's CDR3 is CASSPGTGPEAFF. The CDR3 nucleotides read TGCGCCAGCAGTCCCGGGACAGGGCCCGAAGCTTTCTTT. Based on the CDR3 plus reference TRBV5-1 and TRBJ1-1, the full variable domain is KAGVTQTPRYLIKTRGQQVTLSCSPISGHRSVSWYQQTPGQGLQFLFEYFSETQRNKGNFPGRFSGRQFSNSRSEMNVSTLELGDSALYLCASSPGTGPEAFFGQGTRLTVV.

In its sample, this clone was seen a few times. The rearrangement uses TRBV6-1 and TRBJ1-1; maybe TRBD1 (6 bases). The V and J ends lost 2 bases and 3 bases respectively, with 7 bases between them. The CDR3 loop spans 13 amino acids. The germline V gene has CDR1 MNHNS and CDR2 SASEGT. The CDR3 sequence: CASSESGDTEAFF. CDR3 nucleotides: TGTGCCAGCAGTGAATCAGGGGACACTGAAGCTTTCTTT.

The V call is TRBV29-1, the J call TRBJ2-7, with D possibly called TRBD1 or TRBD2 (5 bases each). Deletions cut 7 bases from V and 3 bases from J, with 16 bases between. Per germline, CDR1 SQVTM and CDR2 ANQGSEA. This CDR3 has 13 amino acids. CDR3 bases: TGCAGCGGGAGGCGGGCCCAGGGCTACGAGCAGTACTTC. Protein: CSGRRAQGYEQYF.

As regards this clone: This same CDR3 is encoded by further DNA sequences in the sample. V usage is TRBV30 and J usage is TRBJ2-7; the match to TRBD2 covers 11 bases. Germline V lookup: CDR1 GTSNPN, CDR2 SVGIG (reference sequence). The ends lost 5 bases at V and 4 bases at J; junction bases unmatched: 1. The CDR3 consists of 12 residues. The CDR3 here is CAWGTSGYEQYF. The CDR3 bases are TGTGCCTGGGGGACTAGCGGATACGAGCAGTACTTC.

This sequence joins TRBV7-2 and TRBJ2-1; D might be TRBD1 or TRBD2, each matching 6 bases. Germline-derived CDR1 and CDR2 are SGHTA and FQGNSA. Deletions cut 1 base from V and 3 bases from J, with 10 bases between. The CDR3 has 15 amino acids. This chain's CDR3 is CASSLGRGGYNEQFF. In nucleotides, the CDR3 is TGTGCCAGCAGCTTAGGCAGGGGAGGCTACAATGAGCAGTTCTTC.

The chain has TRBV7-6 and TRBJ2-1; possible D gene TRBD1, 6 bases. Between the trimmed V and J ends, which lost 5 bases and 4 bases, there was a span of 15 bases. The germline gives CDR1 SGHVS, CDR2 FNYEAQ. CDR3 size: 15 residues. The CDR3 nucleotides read TGTGCCAGCAGCCTACAGGGCGACCGATACAATGAGCAGTTCTTC. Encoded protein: CASSLQGDRYNEQFF.

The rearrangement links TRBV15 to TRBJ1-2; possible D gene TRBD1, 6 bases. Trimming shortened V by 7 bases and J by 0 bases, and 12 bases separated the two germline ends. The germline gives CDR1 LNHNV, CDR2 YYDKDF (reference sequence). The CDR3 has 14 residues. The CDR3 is CATKTDRSNYGYTF. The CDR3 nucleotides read TGTGCCACCAAGACGGACAGATCTAACTATGGCTACACCTTC. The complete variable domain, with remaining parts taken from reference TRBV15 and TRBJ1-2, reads DAMVIQNPRYQVTQFGKPVTLSCSQTLNHNVMYWYQQKSSQAPKLLFHYYDKDFNNEADTPDNFQSRRPNTSFCFLDIRSPGLGDTAMYLCATKTDRSNYGYTFGSGTRLTVV.

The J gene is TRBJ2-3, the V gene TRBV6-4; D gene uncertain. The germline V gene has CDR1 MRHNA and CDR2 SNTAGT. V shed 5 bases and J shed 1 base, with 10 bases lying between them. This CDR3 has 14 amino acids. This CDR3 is CASSSNRGTDTQYF. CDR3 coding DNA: TGTGCCAGCAGTTCGAACCGGGGCACAGATACGCAGTATTTT.

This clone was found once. CDR3 sequence (DNA): TGTGCCAGCAGTGACCACCGGGACGGGGACAATCAGCCCCAGCATTTT. It encodes CASSDHRDGDNQPQHF. This chain uses TRBV25-1 with TRBJ1-5, with D possibly TRBD1 on 5 matching bases. The germline V gene has CDR1 MGHDK and CDR2 SYGVNS. This CDR3 region has 16 residues. V was trimmed by 3 bases and J by 3 bases, leaving 15 bases between them.

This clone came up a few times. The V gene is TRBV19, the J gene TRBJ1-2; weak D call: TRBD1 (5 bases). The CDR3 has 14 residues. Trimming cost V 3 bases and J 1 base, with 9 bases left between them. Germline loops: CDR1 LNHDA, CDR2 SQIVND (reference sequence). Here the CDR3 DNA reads TGTGCCAGTAGTATGCGCAGGGATAACTATGGCTACACCTTC. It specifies CASSMRRDNYGYTF.

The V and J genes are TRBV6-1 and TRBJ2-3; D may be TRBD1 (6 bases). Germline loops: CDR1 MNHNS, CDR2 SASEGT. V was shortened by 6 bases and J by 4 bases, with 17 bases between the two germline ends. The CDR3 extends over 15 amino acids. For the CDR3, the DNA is TGTGCCAGCAGGCCAATGACAGGTATTGCAGATACGCAGTATTTT. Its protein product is CASRPMTGIADTQYF.

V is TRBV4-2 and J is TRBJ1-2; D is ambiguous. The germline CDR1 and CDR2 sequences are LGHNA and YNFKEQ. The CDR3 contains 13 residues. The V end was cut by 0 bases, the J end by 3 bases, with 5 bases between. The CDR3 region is CASSQDGHYGYTF. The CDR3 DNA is TGTGCCAGCAGCCAAGATGGACACTATGGCTACACCTTC.

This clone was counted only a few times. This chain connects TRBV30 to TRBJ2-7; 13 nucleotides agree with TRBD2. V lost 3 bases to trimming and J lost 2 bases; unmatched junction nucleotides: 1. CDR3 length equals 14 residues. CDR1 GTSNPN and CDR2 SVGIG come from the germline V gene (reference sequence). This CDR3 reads CAWSGLAGAYEQYF. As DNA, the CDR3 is TGTGCCTGGAGCGGACTAGCGGGAGCCTACGAGCAGTACTTC.

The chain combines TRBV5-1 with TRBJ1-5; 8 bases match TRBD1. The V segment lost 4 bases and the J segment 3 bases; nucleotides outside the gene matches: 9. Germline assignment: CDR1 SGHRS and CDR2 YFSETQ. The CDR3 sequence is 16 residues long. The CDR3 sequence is CASSAIPGQVNQPQHF. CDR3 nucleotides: TGCGCCAGCAGCGCTATACCGGGACAGGTCAATCAGCCCCAGCATTTT.

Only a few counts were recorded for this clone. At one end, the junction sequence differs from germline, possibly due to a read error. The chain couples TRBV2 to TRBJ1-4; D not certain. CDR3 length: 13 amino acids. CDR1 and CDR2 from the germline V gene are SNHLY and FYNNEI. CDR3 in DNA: TGTGCCAGCGGTGATACATCTGGTGAAAAACTGTTTTTT. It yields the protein CASGDTSGEKLFF.